Listed below are T cell receptor beta chains from one sample, sequenced in a study of response to subunit inactivated influenza vaccine. TCRdb called the RT-PCR reads again in MiXCR, with one record for every CDR3 protein. The top ten hold 9.5% to 13% of the sample, which has about 570,000 distinct CDR3 sequences, 10% to 15% seen once. The sequences come from PBMCs from blood, collected on the day of vaccination. These receptors came from a man aged 50-60 years who received an inactivated influenza vaccine. CDR3s include the opening cysteine and the closing phenylalanine or tryptophan. The D gene is left open where the match is weak. Clone size appears in some rows only: once, few, many, or a class for an expanded clone.

cdr3_aa: CASRTGIQETQYF
cdr3_nt: TGCGCCAGCAGGACCGGGATCCAAGAGACCCAGTACTTC
v_call: TRBV10-2
cdr3_length: 13
d_call: -
j_call: TRBJ2-5
clone_size: -

cdr3_aa: CASSLGTRDYEQYF
cdr3_nt: TGTGCCAGCAGCTTAGGGACTAGGGATTACGAGCAGTACTTC
v_call: TRBV7-9
cdr3_length: 14
d_call: TRBD2
j_call: TRBJ2-7
clone_size: few

cdr3_aa: CASSSFTGTDHTDTQYF
cdr3_nt: TGTGCCAGCAGCTCTTTCACCGGGACGGACCACACAGATACGCAGTATTTT
v_call: TRBV5-5
cdr3_length: 17
d_call: -
j_call: TRBJ2-3
clone_size: many

cdr3_aa: CSARGVRGSQKLGNQPQHF
cdr3_nt: TGCAGTGCTAGAGGCGTCAGGGGGAGCCAAAAATTAGGCAATCAGCCCCAGCATTTT
v_call: TRBV20-1
cdr3_length: 19
d_call: TRBD1
j_call: TRBJ1-5
clone_size: few

cdr3_aa: CASSVRPAVHEQFF
cdr3_nt: TGTGCCAGCAGCGTGAGACCAGCGGTACATGAGCAGTTCTTC
v_call: TRBV9
cdr3_length: 14
d_call: -
j_call: TRBJ2-1
clone_size: few

cdr3_aa: CASSLYVSNEQFF
cdr3_nt: TGTGCCAGCAGCTTGTACGTGAGCAATGAGCAGTTCTTC
v_call: TRBV7-8
cdr3_length: 13
d_call: -
j_call: TRBJ2-1
clone_size: -

cdr3_aa: CSVVGGEAFF
cdr3_nt: TGCAGCGTTGTTGGGGGTGAAGCTTTCTTT
v_call: TRBV29-1
cdr3_length: 10
d_call: -
j_call: TRBJ1-1
clone_size: -

cdr3_aa: CASSVSGTGGLETQYF
cdr3_nt: TGTGCCAGCAGCGTATCCGGGACAGGGGGTTTGGAGACCCAGTACTTC
v_call: TRBV9
cdr3_length: 16
d_call: TRBD1
j_call: TRBJ2-5
clone_size: -

cdr3_aa: CASSDGRGSYNEQFF
cdr3_nt: TGTGCCAGCAGTGACGGGCGGGGCTCCTACAATGAGCAGTTCTTC
v_call: TRBV6-4
cdr3_length: 15
d_call: -
j_call: TRBJ2-1
clone_size: -

cdr3_aa: CASSFRGGTSRNTEAFF
cdr3_nt: TGTGCCAGCAGCTTCAGAGGTGGAACTTCGAGAAACACTGAAGCTTTCTTT
v_call: TRBV7-8
cdr3_length: 17
d_call: -
j_call: TRBJ1-1
clone_size: few

cdr3_aa: CASSQAFSTQPQHF
cdr3_nt: TGCGCCAGCAGCCAAGCCTTTAGTACCCAGCCCCAGCATTTT
v_call: TRBV4-1
cdr3_length: 14
d_call: -
j_call: TRBJ1-5
clone_size: many

cdr3_aa: CASSYSGYSPNLYF
cdr3_nt: TGTGCCAGCAGTTACTCGGGCTACTCCCCTAACTTGTACTTC
v_call: TRBV6-2/TRBV6-3
cdr3_length: 14
d_call: -
j_call: TRBJ2-5
clone_size: few

cdr3_aa: CASSPGQIYGYTF
cdr3_nt: TGTGCCAGCAGCCCGGGACAGATCTATGGCTACACCTTC
v_call: TRBV9
cdr3_length: 13
d_call: TRBD1
j_call: TRBJ1-2
clone_size: -

cdr3_aa: CASSSGTSGSETQYF
cdr3_nt: TGCGCCAGCAGCTCCGGGACTAGCGGGAGCGAGACCCAGTACTTC
v_call: TRBV5-1
cdr3_length: 15
d_call: TRBD2
j_call: TRBJ2-5
clone_size: -

cdr3_aa: CASSFGLKGSPLHF
cdr3_nt: TGTGCCAGCAGCTTCGGACTAAAAGGATCACCCCTCCACTTT
v_call: TRBV5-4
cdr3_length: 14
d_call: -
j_call: TRBJ1-6
clone_size: few

cdr3_aa: CASSLLQGVYEQYF
cdr3_nt: TGTGCCAGCAGTTTACTTCAGGGGGTCTACGAGCAGTACTTC
v_call: TRBV27
cdr3_length: 14
d_call: TRBD1
j_call: TRBJ2-7
clone_size: few

cdr3_aa: CASSFAGLADTQYF
cdr3_nt: TGTGCCAGCAGCTTCGCGGGGCTCGCAGATACGCAGTATTTT
v_call: TRBV11-2
cdr3_length: 14
d_call: -
j_call: TRBJ2-3
clone_size: once

cdr3_aa: CASSLTTGVYEQYF
cdr3_nt: TGCGCCAGCAGCCTAACAACAGGGGTATACGAGCAGTACTTC
v_call: TRBV5-1
cdr3_length: 14
d_call: TRBD1
j_call: TRBJ2-7
clone_size: -

cdr3_aa: CASSLSGGARNEQFF
cdr3_nt: TGTGCCAGCAGTTTATCAGGGGGGGCCAGGAATGAGCAGTTCTTC
v_call: TRBV28
cdr3_length: 15
d_call: -
j_call: TRBJ2-1
clone_size: -

cdr3_aa: CASSLGTSGGRPYEQYF
cdr3_nt: TGCGCCAGCAGCTTGGGGACTAGCGGGGGCCGACCCTACGAGCAGTACTTC
v_call: TRBV5-1
cdr3_length: 17
d_call: TRBD2
j_call: TRBJ2-7
clone_size: -

cdr3_aa: CASSLANKNTGELFF
cdr3_nt: TGCGCCAGCAGCTTGGCCAATAAGAACACCGGGGAGCTGTTTTTT
v_call: TRBV5-1
cdr3_length: 15
d_call: -
j_call: TRBJ2-2
clone_size: -

cdr3_aa: CASSPRGLAGGPTDTQYF
cdr3_nt: TGTGCCAGCAGTCCGAGAGGACTAGCGGGGGGGCCAACAGATACGCAGTATTTT
v_call: TRBV2
cdr3_length: 18
d_call: TRBD2
j_call: TRBJ2-3
clone_size: many

cdr3_aa: CASSLGFGGADTQYF
cdr3_nt: TGTGCCAGCAGCTTAGGTTTCGGGGGCGCAGATACGCAGTATTTT
v_call: TRBV13
cdr3_length: 15
d_call: -
j_call: TRBJ2-3
clone_size: -

cdr3_aa: CSAGDSGGIQETQYF
cdr3_nt: TGCAGTGCTGGAGATAGCGGGGGGATCCAAGAGACCCAGTACTTC
v_call: TRBV20-1
cdr3_length: 15
d_call: TRBD2
j_call: TRBJ2-5
clone_size: -